This entry lists 17 T cell receptor beta chains sequenced from one sample in a study of CD8 T cells in ankylosing spondylitis (dated by TCRdb to between 2016 and 2019). Libraries were prepared through 5' RACE. TCRdb lists the instrument as Illumina MiSeq. TCRdb itself trimmed the public reads at Q25 with fastp, ran MiXCR and retained productive beta chains. Every distinct CDR3 protein forms one entry, paired with its most common genes and DNA. For this sample there are tens of thousands of distinct CDR3 sequences; 16% appear just once. The ten largest clones represent 45% of the sample. Sequencing was carried out using blood. These TCRs come from a male donor with ankylosing spondylitis or in good health (not recorded which).

There are a few counts of this clonotype. This chain links TRBV14 with TRBJ1-1; TRBD1 matches 12 bases. Germline CDR1 is SGHDN and CDR2 is FVKESK. The CDR3 is 16 residues long. Trimming at V came to 2 bases and at J to 5 bases, leaving 6 bases not matched to a gene. The CDR3 spells CASSQPGQGAITEAFF. The CDR3 DNA reads TGTGCCAGCAGCCAACCGGGACAGGGGGCGATAACTGAAGCTTTCTTT.

The chain is built from TRBV5-1 and TRBJ2-7; a weak D match, TRBD2 (6 bases). Germline V CDR1 and CDR2: SGHRS, YFSETQ. V was trimmed by 0 bases and J by 7 bases, leaving 20 bases between them. There are 16 residues in the CDR3. CDR3 sequence (DNA): TGCGCCAGCAGCTTGGGTGTGCTTGGGGGGTTCGTGGAGCAGTACTTC. Encoded protein: CASSLGVLGGFVEQYF.

The genes are TRBV29-1 and TRBJ2-2; 8 bases line up with TRBD1. Germline-derived CDR1 and CDR2 are SQVTM and ANQGSEA. V dropped 3 bases and J dropped 4; count of bases not matched to a gene: 7. The CDR3 spans 15 residues. The CDR3 loop reads CSVDSGQGGTGELFF. CDR3 bases: TGCAGCGTTGATTCCGGACAGGGAGGCACCGGGGAGCTGTTTTTT.

The genes are TRBV9 and TRBJ2-5, with 11 positions matching TRBD2. This CDR3 region has 14 residues. J was trimmed by 3 bases and V by 3 bases; bases with no gene match: 1. Per the germline V gene, CDR1 is SGDLS and CDR2 is YYNGEE. CDR3 nucleotide sequence: TGTGCCAGCAGCGAACTAGCGGGAGAAGAGACCCAGTACTTC. As protein: CASSELAGEETQYF.

This clonotype was detected only a few times. The CDR3 sequence is CASSLSSDRDRNEQFF. CDR3 bases: TGTGCCAGCAGTTTATCTTCAGACAGGGACCGCAATGAGCAGTTCTTC. The rearrangement joins TRBV28 to TRBJ2-1, with 7 bases aligning to TRBD1. Looked up from germline, CDR1 is MDHEN and CDR2 is SYDVKM. Trimming at V came to 1 base and at J to 6 bases, leaving 9 bases not matched to a gene. The CDR3 sequence is 16 residues long. Full variable domain (missing parts from reference TRBV28 and TRBJ2-1): DVKVTQSSRYLVKRTGEKVFLECVQDMDHENMFWYRQDPGLGLRLIYFSYDVKMKEKGDIPEGYSVSREKKERFSLILESASTNQTSMYLCASSLSSDRDRNEQFFGPGTRLTVL.

The CDR3 protein is CASRLTGSSYEQYF. The DNA for the CDR3 is TGTGCCAGCAGATTAACAGGGTCTTCCTACGAGCAGTACTTC. This rearrangement joins TRBV14 to TRBJ2-7, with D tentatively TRBD1 (6 bases). Germline-derived CDR1 and CDR2 are SGHDN and FVKESK. Trimming left V 6 bases short and J 1 base short, with 13 bases between. This CDR3 spans 14 amino acids. Drawing the rest from reference TRBV14 and TRBJ2-7, the complete variable domain is EAGVTQFPSHSVIEKGQTVTLRCDPISGHDNLYWYRRVMGKEIKFLLHFVKESKQDESGMPNNRFLAERTGGTYSTLKVQPAELEDSGVYFCASRLTGSSYEQYFGPGTRLTVT.

This sequence joins TRBV15 and TRBJ2-2; the match to TRBD1 covers 8 bases. Germline V CDR1 and CDR2: LNHNV, YYDKDF (reference sequence). The junction had 8 bases not matched to a gene; V was cut back by 6 bases and J by 5 bases. This CDR3 has 15 amino acids. The CDR3 loop reads CATSTDRGRTGELFF. DNA of the CDR3: TGTGCCACCAGTACCGACAGGGGTCGGACCGGGGAGCTGTTTTTT.

This clonotype appeared a few times. The chain recombines TRBV27 with TRBJ2-7, with TRBD2 as a possible D gene (7 bases). V was cut by 3 bases and J by 6 bases, with 12 bases left in between. Germline lookup yields CDR1 MNHEY and CDR2 SMNVEV (reference sequence). The length of the CDR3 is 13 residues. This CDR3 reads CASSFGGAREQYF. CDR3 DNA: TGTGCCAGCAGTTTTGGGGGGGCGCGCGAGCAGTACTTC.

This clonotype showed up just a few times. V gene TRBV4-2 combines with J gene TRBJ1-1, with a possible D match to TRBD1 (6 bases). Trimming pared 2 bases from V and 6 bases from J, leaving 16 bases between. Germline CDR1 is LGHNA and CDR2 is YNFKEQ. The CDR3 is 15 residues long. CDR3 DNA: TGTGCCAGCAGCCAACTAGGGGGGGGCAGCGCTGAAGCTTTCTTT. It codes for CASSQLGGGSAEAFF.

To note about this clonotype: Relative to the germline gene, one junction end is altered; a read error may explain this. V gene TRBV15 combines with J gene TRBJ1-2; the D is unclear. The CDR3 sequence is 11 residues long. Germline-derived CDR1 and CDR2 are LNHNV and YYDKDF (reference sequence). CDR3 sequence reads: CATSTLDGYPF. DNA for the CDR3: TGTGCCACCAGCACCTTAGATGGCTACCCCTTC.

This clonotype has more than one count but fewer than ten. J is TRBJ2-2 and V is TRBV29-1; D is possibly TRBD1 (6 bases). The CDR3 loop spans 15 amino acids. Deletions cut 7 bases from V and 0 bases from J, with 15 bases between. CDR1 is SQVTM and CDR2 is ANQGSEA in the germline V gene. CDR3 protein: CSASSGTPNTGELFF. As DNA, the CDR3 is TGCAGCGCCTCCTCCGGGACACCGAACACCGGGGAGCTGTTTTTT.

This sequence joins TRBV4-1 and TRBJ2-1; 7 bases are shared with TRBD1. The V gene end was trimmed by 3 bases and the J gene end by 8 bases; junction bases not matched to a gene: 7. The CDR3 is made up of 14 amino acids. Per the germline V gene, CDR1 is MGHRA and CDR2 is YSYEKL. The CDR3 sequence is CASSHLGQEDEQFF. DNA of the CDR3: TGCGCCAGCAGCCACCTCGGACAGGAGGATGAGCAGTTCTTC.

The sample holds a few counts of this clonotype. The rearrangement uses TRBV7-9 and TRBJ1-1, with D tentatively TRBD1 (6 bases). The CDR3 length is 14 residues. Trimming cost V 1 base and J 1 base, with 7 bases left between them. Germline CDR1 reads SEHNR; CDR2 reads FQNEAQ (reference sequence). CDR3 in amino acids: CASSLVTGNTEAFF. CDR3 bases: TGTGCCAGCAGCTTAGTGACAGGGAACACTGAAGCTTTCTTT.

The V call is TRBV19, the J call TRBJ1-5, with unresolved D. Germline V gene sequence: CDR1 LNHDA, CDR2 SQIVND (reference sequence). The CDR3 consists of 13 residues. V lost 7 bases and J 3 bases, leaving 10 bases between the germline ends. CDR3 in amino acids: CASTRGSNQPQHF. The CDR3, as DNA: TGTGCCAGTACCCGAGGGTCCAATCAGCCCCAGCATTTT.

The chain uses TRBV2 and TRBJ2-1; tentatively, D is TRBD1 (6 bases). The germline V gene has CDR1 SNHLY and CDR2 FYNNEI. This CDR3 has 13 residues. V was clipped by 10 bases and J by 5 bases, with 15 bases between them. CDR3 in amino acids: CATLGDRNNEQFF. The CDR3 coding sequence is TGTGCCACGTTGGGAGACAGGAACAATGAGCAGTTCTTC. Full variable domain (missing parts from reference TRBV2 and TRBJ2-1): EPEVTQTPSHQVTQMGQEVILRCVPISNHLYFYWYRQILGQKVEFLVSFYNNEISEKSEIFDDQFSVERPDGSNFTLKIRSTKLEDSAMYFCATLGDRNNEQFFGPGTRLTVL.

Only a few counts were recorded for this clonotype. The V and J genes are TRBV29-1 and TRBJ1-1, with unresolved D. Germline V gene data show CDR1 as SQVTM and CDR2 as ANQGSEA. The CDR3 extends over 12 amino acids. Trimming removed 8 bases at V and 1 base at J, with 11 bases between. CDR3 nucleotide sequence: TGCAGCCCCCAACGCGGGAACACTGAAGCTTTCTTT. Protein: CSPQRGNTEAFF. Complete variable domain (other parts from reference TRBV29-1 and TRBJ1-1): SAVISQKPSRDICQRGTSLTIQCQVDSQVTMMFWYRQQPGQSLTLIATANQGSEATYESGFVIDKFPISRPNLTFSTLTVSNMSPEDSSIYLCSPQRGNTEAFFGQGTRLTVV.

The chain carries TRBV12-3 or TRBV12-4 and TRBJ1-4; 7 nucleotides agree with TRBD1. The CDR3 loop spans 14 amino acids. The V gene end was trimmed by 7 bases and the J gene end by 4 bases; junction bases not matched to a gene: 6. The CDR3 loop reads CASTSTGFNEKLFF. In nucleotides, the CDR3 is TGTGCCAGCACCTCGACAGGGTTTAATGAAAAACTGTTTTTT.